Below, 10 T cell receptor beta chains from the same sample are listed, as sequenced in a study of blood T cell repertoires in COVID-19. Libraries were prepared by immunoSEQ multiplex PCR; TCRdb keeps only in-frame clonotypes and omits some of them. This sample yields around 100,000 clones, of which more than 90% are seen a single time; roughly 2.1% belongs to the top ten. Sequenced input: peripheral blood. These receptors were collected from a woman in her forties or fifties with COVID-19, enrolled during active disease.

The chain employs TRBV3-1 (or the pseudogene TRBV3-2) and TRBJ2-3; 10 nucleotides match TRBD2. Germline trimming cut 3 bases from V and 5 bases from J; bases unmatched to any gene: 11. CDR3 length equals 17 residues. CDR1 is LGHDT and CDR2 is YNNKEL in the germline V gene (reference sequence). In nucleotides, the CDR3 is TGTGCCAGCAGCCACCAGCGGGGGGGCGGGTTCGGAGATACGCAGTATTTT. Translated: CASSHQRGGGFGDTQYF.

As for this clone: Other DNA sequences in this sample translate to the same CDR3. The chain couples TRBV5-1 to TRBJ2-3; 8 bases match TRBD1. Germline CDR1 SGHRS, CDR2 YFSETQ. With V trimmed by 2 bases and J by 5 bases, 13 bases remained unmatched. The CDR3 totals 17 residues. This CDR3 is CASSFAGGTTGGDTQYF. The CDR3 DNA is TGCGCCAGCAGCTTTGCCGGGGGAACTACAGGGGGAGATACGCAGTATTTT.

V and J are TRBV18 and TRBJ2-1; tentative D call: TRBD2 (6 bases). V shed 3 bases and J shed 4 bases, with 7 bases lying between them. CDR1 and CDR2 (germline): KGHSH, LQKENI. The CDR3 extends over 13 amino acids. The CDR3 spells CASSPGTYNEQFF. Written as DNA, the CDR3 is TGTGCCAGCTCACCGGGGACTTACAATGAGCAGTTCTTC.

The chain recombines TRBV10-1 with TRBJ1-1; D might be TRBD1 (6 bases). Germline assignment: CDR1 WNHNN and CDR2 SYGVQD (reference sequence). This CDR3 contains 14 residues. V gave up 0 bases and J gave up 1 base, with 6 bases separating them. CDR3 sequence reads: CASSESRGNTEAFF. The CDR3 nucleotides are TGCGCCAGCAGTGAGTCCAGGGGGAACACTGAAGCTTTCTTT.

The chain carries TRBV29-1 and TRBJ2-2, with TRBD2 as a possible D gene (5 bases). Germline-derived CDR1 and CDR2 are SQVTM and ANQGSEA. The CDR3 runs 13 residues. The V gene lost 8 bases and the J gene lost 2 bases, with 12 bases spanning the gap. As DNA, the CDR3 is TGCAGCTCCCGACTAACCAACACCGGGGAGCTGTTTTTT. It translates to CSSRLTNTGELFF.

The chain has TRBV20-1 and TRBJ2-1, with D possibly matching TRBD2 (5 bases). The CDR3 contains 14 residues. The germline V and J ends were trimmed by 3 bases and 1 base, with 10 bases remaining between them. The germline V gene encodes CDR1 DFQATT and CDR2 SNEGSKA (reference sequence). For the CDR3, the DNA is TGCAGTGCTAGTAGGACTGTTTCCTACAATGAGCAGTTCTTC. It translates to CSASRTVSYNEQFF.

The J gene is TRBJ2-1, the V gene TRBV5-4; 7 positions agree with TRBD1. V gave up 3 bases and J gave up 7 bases; unmatched junction bases: 10. This CDR3 spans 15 amino acids. CDR1 SGHNT and CDR2 YYREEE come from the germline V gene (reference sequence). The CDR3 coding sequence is TGTGCCAGCAGCTCGGGACAGTTTGAGAGGAATGAGCAGTTCTTC. Its protein is CASSSGQFERNEQFF.

J is TRBJ1-2 and V is TRBV19; D ambiguous. Germline CDR1 LNHDA, CDR2 SQIVND (reference sequence). V gave up 4 bases and J gave up 8 bases, with 17 bases separating them. The CDR3 is 14 amino acids. CDR3 region: CASSTPVASRGYTF. The CDR3 DNA sequence: TGTGCCAGTAGTACTCCCGTAGCCTCGCGGGGCTACACCTTC.

V gene TRBV7-9 combines with J gene TRBJ2-3; D is unresolved. The V gene's germline CDR1 is SEHNR and CDR2 FQNEAQ (reference sequence). The germline V and J ends were trimmed by 2 bases and 3 bases, with 6 bases remaining between them. This CDR3 contains 13 residues. The CDR3 sequence: CASSLLSTDTQYF. In DNA form, the CDR3 reads TGTGCCAGCAGCTTACTTTCGACAGATACGCAGTATTTT.

The rearrangement joins TRBV11-3 to TRBJ1-4; a weak D match, TRBD1 (6 bases). This CDR3 has 16 residues. V shed 1 base and J shed 8 bases, with 17 bases lying between them. Germline V CDR1 and CDR2: SGHNT, YENEEA. For the CDR3, the DNA is TGTGCCAGCAGCTTAGGCCTACAGGGTATTGCGGAAAAACTGTTTTTT. Its translation: CASSLGLQGIAEKLFF.